This T cell receptor (beta chain) was observed in a study of T-cell memory formation after mild COVID-19. This clonotype was picked up a small number of times. What it recognizes is unknown. Employing constant-segment primers, 5'RACE generated TCR alpha and TCR beta cDNA libraries bearing sample barcodes and UMIs. TCRdb re-analysed the 5' RACE reads in MiXCR, keeping a single row per CDR3 protein. Seen here are about 560,000 distinct CDR3 sequences, 20% to 25% observed once, and the top ten hold roughly 8.1%. Germline V CDR1 and CDR2: SEHNR, FQNEAQ (reference sequence). CDR3 size: 19 residues. Trimming removed 4 bases at V and 0 bases at J, with 19 bases between. Study-level points and caveats: The pre-infection memory compartment contained some responding clones, suggesting cross-reactive memory joined.

Specimen: PBMCs or a T cell subset sorted from them (not recorded which). This sequence joins TRBV7-9 and TRBJ1-6; D not resolved. This receptor was taken from an adult woman who had mild COVID-19 (a few samples of this study predate the infection). Cell type and time point are not known. This CDR3 reads CASSSWSGSISSYNSPLHF. The CDR3 DNA sequence: TGTGCCAGCAGCTCCTGGTCCGGGTCTATCTCCTCCTATAATTCACCCCTCCACTTT.